The TCR beta chain described here comes from a study of shared clonotypes between healthy human individuals. General observations from the study: Sharing of clonotypes among donors was expected to vary with sequencing depth.

Generated by immunoSEQ multiplex PCR, the TCRdb table keeps only in-frame clones and is missing some. Here the sample spans 530,000 or so clones, 75% to 80% being singletons. Germline CDR1 and CDR2: SNHLY and FYNNEI. V shed 4 bases and J shed 1 base, with 13 bases lying between them. The CDR3 covers 15 residues. This clone was counted between two and nine times. The antigen remains undetermined. This TCR was sampled from a woman in her forties in good health. Some clones in this sample may be carry-over from other donors' samples. J is TRBJ1-1 and V is TRBV2; D gene ambiguous. The sequenced sample was PBMCs. CDR3 region: CASSVSSGRNTEAFF. The CDR3 bases are TGTGCCAGCAGTGTGTCGTCAGGACGGAACACTGAAGCTTTCTTT.